The T cell receptor beta chain under discussion was sequenced for a study of T cells in Graves' hyperthyroidism and ophthalmopathy. Germline trimming cut 3 bases from V and 4 bases from J; bases unmatched to any gene: 10. This CDR3 contains 17 residues. This clonotype appeared many times. From RNA transcripts, TCR beta CDR3 regions were amplified. In the first-round RT-PCR of the TCR CDR3, the HTBI primer set was used. One entry per CDR3 protein, called by TCRdb with MiXCR from the multiplex PCR reads. The sample lists about 250,000 distinct CDR3 sequences; 24% were seen once. Sample: blood. The source is a woman aged 35 to 49 with Graves' ophthalmopathy. The chain employs TRBV12-3 or TRBV12-4 and TRBJ2-2, with TRBD2 matching 8 bases. CDR3 loop: CASSLKGSGIGTGELFF. CDR3 nucleotides: TGTGCCAGCAGTTTGAAGGGTAGCGGGATTGGCACCGGGGAGCTGTTTTTT.